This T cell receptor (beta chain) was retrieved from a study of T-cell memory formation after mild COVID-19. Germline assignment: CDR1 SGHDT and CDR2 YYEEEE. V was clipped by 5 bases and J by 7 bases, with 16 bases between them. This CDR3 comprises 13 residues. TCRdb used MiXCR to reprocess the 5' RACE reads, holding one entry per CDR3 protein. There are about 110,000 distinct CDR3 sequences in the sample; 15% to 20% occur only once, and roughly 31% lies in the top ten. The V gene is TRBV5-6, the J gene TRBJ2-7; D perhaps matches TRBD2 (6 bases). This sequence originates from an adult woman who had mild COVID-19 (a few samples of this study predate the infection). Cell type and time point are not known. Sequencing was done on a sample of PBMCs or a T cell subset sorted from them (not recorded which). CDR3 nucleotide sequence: TGTGCCAGCAGACTCGGGGTAGGAGGGGAGCAGTACTTC. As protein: CASRLGVGGEQYF.